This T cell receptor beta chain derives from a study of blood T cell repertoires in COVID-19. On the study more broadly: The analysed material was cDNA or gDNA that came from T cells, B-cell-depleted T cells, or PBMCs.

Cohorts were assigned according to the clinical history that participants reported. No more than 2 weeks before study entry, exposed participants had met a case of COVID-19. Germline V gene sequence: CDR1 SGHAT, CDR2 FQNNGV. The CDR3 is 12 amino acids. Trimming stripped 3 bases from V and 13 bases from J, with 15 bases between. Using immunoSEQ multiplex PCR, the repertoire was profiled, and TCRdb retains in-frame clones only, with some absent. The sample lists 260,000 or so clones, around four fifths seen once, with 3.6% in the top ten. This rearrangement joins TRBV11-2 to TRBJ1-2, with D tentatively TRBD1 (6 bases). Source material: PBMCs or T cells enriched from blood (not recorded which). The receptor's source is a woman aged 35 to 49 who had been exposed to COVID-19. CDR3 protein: CASSLSWGPITF. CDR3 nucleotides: TGTGCCAGCAGCTTGTCTTGGGGGCCCATCACCTTC. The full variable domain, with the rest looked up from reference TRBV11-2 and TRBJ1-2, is EAGVAQSPRYKIIEKRQSVAFWCNPISGHATLYWYQQILGQGPKLLIQFQNNGVVDDSQLPKDRFSAERLKGVDSTLKIQPAKLEDSAVYLCASSLSWGPITFGSGTRLTVV.